This T cell receptor (beta chain) was sequenced for a study of T cells after yellow fever vaccination. Notes on the study in general: In post-booster samples, most primary-vaccination clones reappeared (about 95% CD4, about 90% CD8).

Researchers made TCR cDNA using 5'RACE template switching, and this step added a universal primer site and UMIs. TCRdb ran MiXCR on the 5' RACE reads and lists one entry per CDR3 protein. The profile shows 300,000 to 400,000 distinct CDR3 sequences, roughly an eighth of them singletons. To note about this clonotype: Its matching antigen is unknown.

V lost 2 bases to trimming and J lost 4 bases, with 5 bases between them. CDR1 and CDR2 from the germline V gene are KGHSH and LQKENI. CDR3 length equals 13 residues. The sequencing used CD4+ T cells sorted from PBMCs, collected 15 days after the yellow fever booster vaccination. V and J are TRBV18 and TRBJ2-2; D unclear. This receptor was taken from a man younger than 30 who received the YFV17D yellow fever vaccine. The chain's CDR3 is CASSPMSTGELFF. CDR3 bases: TGTGCCAGCTCACCAATGAGCACCGGGGAGCTGTTTTTT.